The 30 T cell receptor beta chains below all came from one sample that was sequenced in a study of post-analysis software for immune sequencing data. These receptors have no identified antigens. Study observations and caveats: Controls showed lower frequencies than patients for a few TRBV segments, and TRBV5-6, TRBV5-1 and TRBV20-1 were among these.

The TCR beta cDNA libraries contained unique molecular identifiers. MiXCR was run by TCRdb on the PCR reads, yielding one entry per CDR3 protein. This sample has a few hundred thousand distinct CDR3 sequences, with under 55% found just once. Sequenced sample: blood. These receptors came from a girl between 5 and 17 years old with multiple sclerosis.

This clonotype occurred many times. V and J are TRBV20-1 and TRBJ2-3, with 10 bases matching TRBD2. Germline values: CDR1 DFQATT, CDR2 SNEGSKA (reference sequence). V was pared by 1 base and J by 6 bases, with 7 bases of the junction left unmatched. The CDR3 totals 15 residues. DNA for the CDR3: TGCAGTGCTAGAGGCCTAGCGGGAGATGTTGATACGCAGTATTTT. Amino acid sequence: CSARGLAGDVDTQYF.

Points on this clonotype: A read error may produce the germline difference seen at one junction end. This chain links TRBV27 with TRBJ2-3, with D uncertain. This CDR3 spans 16 amino acids. Germline-derived CDR1 and CDR2 are MNHEY and SMNVEV (reference sequence). The CDR3 is CASSFSGVRTTDAQYF. Here the CDR3 DNA reads TGTGCCAGCAGTTTCTCAGGCGTGAGAACCACAGATGCGCAGTATTTT.

The rearrangement uses TRBV7-3 and TRBJ2-5; TRBD1 is a possible D gene (6 bases). With the DNA end fitting TRBJ2-7 better, the J assignment may be wrong. The germline V gene has CDR1 SGHTA and CDR2 FQGTGA. The CDR3 spans 16 residues. CDR3 region: CASSLTDRDTPYEQYF. CDR3 bases: TGTGCCAGCAGCTTAACGGACCGGGACACACCCTACGAGCAGTACTTC.

V and J are TRBV7-3 and TRBJ2-2; D might be TRBD1 or TRBD2, each matching 5 bases. CDR1 SGHTA and CDR2 FQGTGA come from the germline V gene. With 3 bases removed from V and 8 bases from J, the gap between germline ends came to 19 bases. The CDR3 consists of 16 residues. Here the CDR3 reads CASSFPWDLEPGELFF. DNA for the CDR3: TGTGCCAGCAGCTTTCCGTGGGACCTAGAGCCGGGGGAGCTGTTTTTT.

The chain has TRBV28 and TRBJ1-5, with D perhaps matching TRBD1 (5 bases). Germline assignment: CDR1 MDHEN and CDR2 SYDVKM. This CDR3 is 15 amino acids long. V was pared by 6 bases and J by 2 bases, with 14 bases between. The CDR3 coding sequence is TGTGCCAGCAGCCAACTCGACAGACGCAATCAGCCCCAGCATTTT. Encoded protein: CASSQLDRRNQPQHF.

This clonotype was detected many times. The chain combines TRBV7-8 with TRBJ1-2; D gene ambiguous. From germline, CDR1 is SGHVS and CDR2 FQNEAQ. The CDR3 length is 14 residues. Trimming left V 3 bases short and J 2 bases short, with 10 bases between. This CDR3 is CASSFTTSNYGYTF. DNA of the CDR3: TGTGCCAGCAGCTTCACCACCTCAAACTATGGCTACACCTTC.

The chain carries TRBV7-9 and TRBJ2-3; either TRBD1 or TRBD2 may fit D (5 bases each). CDR1 is SEHNR and CDR2 is FQNEAQ in the germline V gene (reference sequence). The CDR3 sequence is 15 residues long. In DNA form, the CDR3 reads TGTGTCAAGGAGAGGGGTTCCAACGGCACAGATACGCAGTATTTT. It specifies CVKERGSNGTDTQYF.

This clonotype appeared a few times. A read error may account for a junction end that differs from germline. The chain has TRBV12-3 or TRBV12-4 and TRBJ2-5, with 8 bases fitting TRBD2. The CDR3 runs to 14 residues. The CDR3 nucleotides read TGTGCCAGCAGCTTAGGGACTAGCCAAGAGACCCAGTACTTC. Encoded protein: CASSLGTSQETQYF.

This chain connects TRBV2 to TRBJ2-1, with 7 bases identical to TRBD1. Per germline, CDR1 SNHLY and CDR2 FYNNEI. V lost 4 bases and J lost 6; bases outside the gene matches: 12. This CDR3 has 16 amino acids. As DNA, the CDR3 is TGTGCCAGCAGTGGGGTCAGGCCAGGGGGAATCAATGAGCAGTTCTTC. Protein: CASSGVRPGGINEQFF.

The rearrangement joins TRBV18 to TRBJ2-5; D is unclear. TRBJ2-7 matches the DNA end more closely, so the J call is doubtful. The V gene's germline CDR1 is KGHSH and CDR2 LQKENI. This CDR3 has 11 amino acids. CDR3 sequence: CASSPLTEQYF. CDR3 sequence (DNA): TGTGCCAGCTCACCACTTACCGAGCAGTACTTC.

Only a few counts were recorded for this clonotype. The V and J genes are TRBV18 and TRBJ2-3; 8 nucleotides line up with TRBD1. V shed 3 bases, J shed 3 bases, and the junction held 5 bases outside the gene matches. The germline V gene encodes CDR1 KGHSH and CDR2 LQKENI. The CDR3 is 15 residues long. The CDR3 nucleotides are TGTGCCAGCTCACCGTCTGGACAGGGAACAGATACGCAGTATTTT. Translated: CASSPSGQGTDTQYF.

This clonotype has a handful of counts. CDR3 DNA: TGTGCCAGCAGCCAAGGAAGCGGGAGAGACAATGAGCAGTTCTTC. The encoded protein is CASSQGSGRDNEQFF. This chain uses TRBV4-2 with TRBJ2-1, with 8 bases that match TRBD2. Germline CDR1 LGHNA, CDR2 YNFKEQ. The CDR3 is 15 amino acids. V was clipped by 1 base and J by 5 bases; unmatched bases: 4.

This clonotype was picked up a small number of times. The rearrangement joins TRBV12-3 or TRBV12-4 to TRBJ2-7; D is perhaps TRBD1 (6 bases). V was cut by 6 bases and J by 6 bases, with 15 bases left in between. This CDR3 spans 13 amino acids. DNA for the CDR3: TGTGCCAGCAGCTCCTTCAGGGGTGGCGAGCAGTACTTC. It translates to CASSSFRGGEQYF.

This rearrangement joins TRBV20-1 to TRBJ1-4, with D maybe TRBD1 (5 bases). Trimming removed 0 bases at V and 0 bases at J, with 8 bases between. The CDR3 has 15 amino acids. The germline gives CDR1 DFQATT, CDR2 SNEGSKA (reference sequence). CDR3 bases: TGCAGTGCTAGAGATGGGGCCTCAACTAATGAAAAACTGTTTTTT. Its protein product is CSARDGASTNEKLFF.

This chain uses TRBV12-3 or TRBV12-4 with TRBJ2-1; TRBD2 aligns across 14 bases. The end of the DNA is better explained by TRBJ2-7, so the J call may be wrong. This CDR3 has 21 residues. The CDR3 is CASSPFTFLGLAGVKRYEQYF. The CDR3 DNA follows: TGTGCCAGCAGTCCCTTTACGTTTTTGGGACTAGCGGGAGTTAAAAGATACGAGCAGTACTTC.

V is TRBV5-5 and J is TRBJ1-2; a weak D match, TRBD1 (5 bases). CDR3 length: 14 residues. The germline V and J ends were trimmed by 2 bases and 4 bases, with 12 bases remaining between them. The germline gives CDR1 SGHKS, CDR2 YYEKEE (reference sequence). The chain's CDR3 is CASSFTTDSYGYTF. CDR3 in DNA: TGTGCCAGCAGCTTCACCACCGACAGCTATGGCTACACCTTC. The full variable domain, its missing parts supplied by reference TRBV5-5 and TRBJ1-2, is DAGVTQSPTHLIKTRGQQVTLRCSPISGHKSVSWYQQVLGQGPQFIFQYYEKEERGRGNFPDRFSARQFPNYSSELNVNALLLGDSALYLCASSFTTDSYGYTFGSGTRLTVV.

This clonotype was detected a few times. The chain employs TRBV4-2 and TRBJ1-4; D remains ambiguous. Trimming left V 2 bases short and J 8 bases short, with 9 bases between. The CDR3 loop spans 13 amino acids. Germline V gene lookup returns CDR1 LGHNA and CDR2 YNFKEQ. The CDR3 DNA sequence: TGTGCCAGCAGCCAAAATAGATACGAAAAACTGTTTTTT. Translated: CASSQNRYEKLFF.

The chain has TRBV28 and TRBJ2-7; D is ambiguous. Trimming left V 5 bases short and J 0 bases short, with 14 bases between. The CDR3 is made up of 15 amino acids. Looked up from germline, CDR1 is MDHEN and CDR2 is SYDVKM. In nucleotides, the CDR3 is TGTGCCAGCAGTGGGGTAGGACCGTCCTCCTACGAGCAGTACTTC. Amino acids: CASSGVGPSSYEQYF.

Ten or more counts support this clonotype. CDR3 loop: CASSEYSLNQPQHF. DNA of the CDR3: TGTGCCAGCAGTGAGTACAGCCTCAATCAGCCCCAGCATTTT. The genes are TRBV25-1 and TRBJ1-5; D gene unclear. The CDR3 runs 14 residues. Germline CDR1 is MGHDK and CDR2 is SYGVNS. Trimming cost V 3 bases and J 3 bases, with 9 bases left between them.

CDR3 residues: CASSLEGPGWETQYF. The CDR3 bases are TGCGCCAGCAGCTTGGAAGGCCCTGGGTGGGAGACCCAGTACTTC. This chain joins TRBV5-1 and TRBJ2-5; D is ambiguous. Deletions cut 0 bases from V and 5 bases from J, with 14 bases between. Per germline, CDR1 SGHRS and CDR2 YFSETQ. The CDR3 is 15 amino acids.

This chain connects TRBV28 to TRBJ1-2, with D hard to call. CDR3 size: 13 residues. With 8 bases removed from V and 2 bases from J, the gap between germline ends came to 12 bases. The germline V gene has CDR1 MDHEN and CDR2 SYDVKM. CDR3 loop: CASGGSLNYGYTF. As DNA, the CDR3 is TGTGCCAGCGGAGGCAGCCTGAACTATGGCTACACCTTC.

This clonotype was counted a few times. This chain joins TRBV20-1 and TRBJ2-5; 8 bases line up with TRBD2. The J segment lost 2 bases and the V segment lost 6 bases, leaving 5 bases of the junction unmatched. The CDR3 contains 13 residues. Germline V CDR1 and CDR2: DFQATT, SNEGSKA (reference sequence). The CDR3 loop reads CSALGGGQETQYF. The CDR3 DNA is TGCAGTGCCCTCGGCGGGGGGCAAGAGACCCAGTACTTC.

The gene calls are TRBV9 and TRBJ2-5; D gene ambiguous. V dropped 3 bases and J dropped 1 base, with 13 bases sitting between them. The CDR3 has 15 amino acids. Germline values: CDR1 SGDLS, CDR2 YYNGEE. DNA for the CDR3: TGTGCCAGCAGCGCCCCTCGAGGCAGCCAAGAGACCCAGTACTTC. Amino acid sequence: CASSAPRGSQETQYF.

This clonotype was recorded a few times. The chain has TRBV7-2 and TRBJ2-5, with unresolved D. Near its end, the DNA agrees better with TRBJ2-7, so the J call may be wrong. Germline V gene sequence: CDR1 SGHTA, CDR2 FQGNSA. CDR3 length: 16 amino acids. CDR3 nucleotides: TGTGCCAGCAGCCCCTCCGTGGACCCTATACTCGTCGAGCAGTACTTC. Translation: CASSPSVDPILVEQYF.

This clonotype was seen more than once but under ten times. The chain links TRBV12-3 or TRBV12-4 to TRBJ2-1, with unresolved D. The CDR3 is made up of 15 amino acids. Trimming removed 7 bases from V and 0 bases from J, with 13 bases in between. The CDR3 region has the DNA TGTGCCAGCACCCGGACGGCGAGCTCCTACAATGAGCAGTTCTTC. Its translation is CASTRTASSYNEQFF.

There are a few counts of this clonotype. The V call is TRBV29-1, the J call TRBJ2-7, with 7 positions matching TRBD1. The CDR3 runs 13 residues. The J segment lost 0 bases and the V segment lost 7 bases, leaving 6 bases of the junction unmatched. The germline V gene has CDR1 SQVTM and CDR2 ANQGSEA. CDR3 region: CSALGGLSYEQYF. The CDR3 DNA reads as TGCAGCGCCCTAGGGGGCCTCTCCTACGAGCAGTACTTC.

The chain combines TRBV5-1 with TRBJ1-2, with 7 bases fitting TRBD1. The CDR3 is 12 amino acids. The germline CDR1 and CDR2 sequences are SGHRS and YFSETQ. The trim removed 2 bases at V and 6 bases at J, leaving 1 base unmatched. This CDR3 is CASSFQGDGYTF. The CDR3, as DNA: TGCGCCAGCAGCTTCCAGGGGGATGGCTACACCTTC.

The rearrangement uses TRBV6-5 and TRBJ1-5, with D maybe TRBD1 (5 bases). V shed 3 bases and J shed 5 bases, with 11 bases lying between them. The CDR3 extends over 14 amino acids. In germline, CDR1 is MNHEY, CDR2 SVGAGI. The CDR3 loop is CASSYYEGDQPQHF. CDR3 bases: TGTGCCAGCAGTTATTACGAAGGGGATCAGCCCCAGCATTTT.

As to this clonotype: At one end the junction does not follow the germline gene, possibly because of a read error. J is TRBJ2-5 and V is TRBV5-1; D might be TRBD2 (6 bases). CDR3 size: 14 residues. Per the germline V gene, CDR1 is SGHRS and CDR2 is YFSETQ. CDR3 loop: CASSFWGGQGTQYF. The CDR3 DNA follows: TGCGCCAGCAGCTTTTGGGGAGGCCAAGGGACCCAGTACTTC.

The chain uses TRBV6-5 and TRBJ2-7; TRBD1 agrees at 8 bases. Trimming removed 6 bases from V and 1 base from J; junction bases left unmatched: 5. Germline V gene sequence: CDR1 MNHEY, CDR2 SVGAGI. The CDR3 consists of 14 residues. The CDR3, as DNA: TGTGCCAGCAGAACGACAGGGGATTCCTACGAGCAGTACTTC. Protein: CASRTTGDSYEQYF.